The TCR beta chain under discussion was sequenced for a study of blood T cell repertoires in COVID-19. The CDR3 spans 14 residues. Germline CDR1 and CDR2: SGHRS and YFSETQ. Trimming at V came to 3 bases and at J to 8 bases, leaving 5 bases not matched to a gene. The protocol was immunoSEQ multiplex PCR, while the TCRdb copy is restricted to in-frame clones and leaves out a portion. The table shows 55,000 to 65,000 clones, with about 90% occurring only once. This TCR was sampled from a man older than 75 in a cohort sampled during active COVID-19. Sequencing input: peripheral blood. The rearrangement joins TRBV5-1 to TRBJ1-4; 9 bases match TRBD1. The CDR3 reads CASSSGQGEEKLFF. Written as DNA, the CDR3 is TGCGCCAGCAGCTCGGGACAGGGAGAGGAAAAACTGTTTTTT.